The next 30 T cell receptor beta chains were all read from a single sample in a study of CD8 T cells in ankylosing spondylitis. TCRdb reprocessed the 5' RACE reads via MiXCR and lists one record per CDR3 protein. This sample has around 210,000 distinct CDR3 sequences, with approximately 8% found just once. The specimen sequenced was blood, either unsorted or a sorted T cell fraction (not recorded which). These receptors came from a female donor with ankylosing spondylitis or in good health (not recorded which).

This clonotype occurred many times. V and J are TRBV5-1 and TRBJ2-7; 12 bases are a match to TRBD2. This CDR3 has 15 amino acids. Trimming at V came to 3 bases and at J to 2 bases, leaving 3 bases not matched to a gene. Germline V gene data show CDR1 as SGHRS and CDR2 as YFSETQ. CDR3 in amino acids: CASSWTSGTTYEQYF. The CDR3 region has the DNA TGCGCCAGCAGCTGGACTAGCGGGACGACCTACGAGCAGTACTTC.

V and J are TRBV20-1 and TRBJ2-1, with TRBD1 matching over 8 bases. Germline loops: CDR1 DFQATT, CDR2 SNEGSKA (reference sequence). V dropped 6 bases and J dropped 9; count of bases not matched to a gene: 13. CDR3 size: 14 residues. The CDR3 is CSAEGQGAYGEQFF. The CDR3 DNA reads TGCAGTGCCGAAGGGCAGGGGGCGTATGGTGAGCAGTTCTTC.

CDR3 sequence: CASSLPSGNQYEQYF. The CDR3 nucleotides are TGTGCCAGCAGCTTACCTAGCGGGAATCAGTACGAGCAGTACTTC. The V call is TRBV7-8, the J call TRBJ2-7, with 9 nucleotides matching TRBD2. J lost 4 bases, V lost 2 bases, and 6 bases had no gene match. Germline CDR1 reads SGHVS; CDR2 reads FQNEAQ. CDR3 length: 15 amino acids.

There are many counts of this clonotype. This rearrangement joins TRBV7-3 to TRBJ2-1; maybe TRBD1 (6 bases). Germline-derived CDR1 and CDR2 are SGHTA and FQGTGA. This CDR3 is 16 amino acids long. Deletions cut 3 bases from V and 4 bases from J, with 16 bases between. The CDR3 reads CASSLVGRTVYNEQFF. CDR3 bases: TGTGCCAGCAGCTTGGTCGGGCGGACAGTTTACAATGAGCAGTTCTTC.

This clonotype was counted at least ten times. V gene TRBV6-2 or TRBV6-3 combines with J gene TRBJ1-5, with D possibly matching TRBD1 (5 bases). CDR1 is MNHEY, CDR2 SVGEGT, per germline. V lost 6 bases to trimming and J lost 4 bases, with 22 bases between them. The CDR3 contains 17 residues. The CDR3 DNA reads as TGTGCCAGCAGGAAGCGAAGAGGGGCCCTAACAAATCAGCCCCAGCATTTT. Protein sequence: CASRKRRGALTNQPQHF.

V is TRBV7-2 and J is TRBJ2-1, with unresolved D. V shed 0 bases and J shed 12 bases, with 15 bases lying between them. The CDR3 is 14 amino acids. Germline assignment: CDR1 SGHTA and CDR2 FQGNSA. The CDR3 region is CASSLASATTLQFF. The CDR3, as DNA: TGTGCCAGCAGCTTAGCCTCGGCTACCACGCTGCAGTTCTTC.

This clonotype was seen many times. This chain links TRBV7-2 with TRBJ1-1; a possible D gene is TRBD1 (6 bases). V lost 3 bases to trimming and J lost 12 bases, with 20 bases between them. Looked up from germline, CDR1 is SGHTA and CDR2 is FQGNSA. The length of the CDR3 is 14 residues. In DNA, the CDR3 is TGTGCCAGCAGCTTCCTTGATCCAGGGGATGCTACTTTCTTT. Its translation is CASSFLDPGDATFF.

This clonotype occurred many times. The chain carries TRBV20-1 and TRBJ1-1; D not certain. The CDR3 runs to 12 residues. Germline V gene lookup returns CDR1 DFQATT and CDR2 SNEGSKA (reference sequence). The V end was cut by 8 bases, the J end by 1 base, with 11 bases between. DNA of the CDR3: TGCAGTTGTTCGACTAGGAACACTGAAGCTTTCTTT. This gives the protein CSCSTRNTEAFF.

This clonotype has ten or more counts. The CDR3 DNA follows: TGTGCCACCAGCACCGGGACTAGCGAAGAGACCCAGTACTTC. As protein: CATSTGTSEETQYF. The chain recombines TRBV15 with TRBJ2-5; 10 bases fit TRBD2. The CDR3 extends over 14 amino acids. Losses at the gene ends were 4 bases for V and 3 bases for J; bases not matched to a gene: 2. Germline V gene data show CDR1 as LNHNV and CDR2 as YYDKDF (reference sequence). The full variable domain, completed using reference TRBV15 and TRBJ2-5, is DAMVIQNPRYQVTQFGKPVTLSCSQTLNHNVMYWYQQKSSQAPKLLFHYYDKDFNNEADTPDNFQSRRPNTSFCFLDIRSPGLGDTAMYLCATSTGTSEETQYFGPGTRLLVL.

In regard to this clonotype: Given a much more abundant clone one base away, this may be a read error. The CDR3 loop is CASNPKTSVGELFF. The CDR3, as DNA: TGCGCCAGCAACCCTAAAACGTCGGTCGGGGAGCTGTTTTTT. The chain uses TRBV5-1 and TRBJ2-2; D uncertain. The CDR3 extends over 14 amino acids. Trimming pared 6 bases from V and 7 bases from J, leaving 16 bases between. CDR1 and CDR2 from the germline V gene are SGHRS and YFSETQ.

As for this clonotype: This may arise from a read error, as a much more abundant clone is one base away. V usage is TRBV6-5 and J usage is TRBJ2-7; the D gene is possibly TRBD1 (6 bases). CDR3 length: 13 amino acids. The V and J ends lost 10 bases and 1 base respectively, with 14 bases between them. Germline V lookup: CDR1 MNHEY, CDR2 SVGAGI. The CDR3 spells CAISLQGSYEQYF. CDR3 bases: TGTGCCATCAGCTTACAGGGTTCCTACGAGCAGTACTTC.

Many counts were recorded for this clonotype. The J gene is TRBJ2-7, the V gene TRBV6-1; tentative D call: TRBD2 (6 bases). The CDR3 length is 14 residues. Between the trimmed V and J ends, which lost 5 bases and 2 bases, there was a span of 13 bases. Germline CDR1 reads MNHNS; CDR2 reads SASEGT. CDR3 nucleotide sequence: TGTGCCAGCAGTCCTAGCTGGACTACCTACGAGCAGTACTTC. It translates to CASSPSWTTYEQYF.

In its sample, this clonotype was seen many times. The chain links TRBV7-9 to TRBJ2-1; 11 positions agree with TRBD2. With 5 bases clipped from V and 9 bases from J, the junction kept 9 bases outside the gene matches. Germline lookup yields CDR1 SEHNR and CDR2 FQNEAQ (reference sequence). The CDR3 loop spans 15 amino acids. CDR3 sequence (DNA): TGTGCCAGCAGCCAAGAACTAGCGGGAGTAACTGAGCAGTTCTTC. It is translated as CASSQELAGVTEQFF.

In this sample, this clonotype turned up many times. The chain is built from TRBV11-1 and TRBJ2-7; 10 bases are shared with TRBD1. V lost 1 base, J lost 1 base, and 1 base stayed unmatched. The CDR3 is 15 amino acids. Germline V CDR1 and CDR2: SGHAT, FQDESV (reference sequence). CDR3 nucleotides: TGTGCCAGCAGCTTAGTGGGACAGGGGTCCTACGAGCAGTACTTC. Residues: CASSLVGQGSYEQYF.

This clonotype has a count of ten or more. The V gene is TRBV5-1, the J gene TRBJ2-3; a possible D gene is TRBD1 (5 bases). The CDR3 is 14 amino acids. Germline CDR1 and CDR2: SGHRS and YFSETQ. Deletions cut 5 bases from V and 2 bases from J, with 12 bases between. CDR3 protein: CASRSRGDTDTQYF. DNA for the CDR3: TGCGCCAGCAGATCTAGGGGCGACACAGATACGCAGTATTTT.

This clonotype was seen ten or more times. The chain links TRBV7-8 to TRBJ2-3; 8 bases are shared with TRBD2. The CDR3 runs to 12 residues. V shed 5 bases and J 9 bases; nucleotides not matched to a gene: 4. CDR1 is SGHVS, CDR2 FQNEAQ, per germline. The CDR3 DNA sequence: TGTGCCAGCAGCACGAGCGGGAGAACGCAGTATTTT. Translated, it gives CASSTSGRTQYF.

The chain has TRBV30 and TRBJ1-2, with 7 bases fitting TRBD1. Unmatched junction bases numbered 6, after V lost 6 bases and J lost 2 bases. The germline gives CDR1 GTSNPN, CDR2 SVGIG (reference sequence). The CDR3 spans 13 residues. The CDR3: CACLLQGNYGYTF. DNA for the CDR3: TGTGCCTGCCTACTACAGGGGAACTATGGCTACACCTTC.

This clonotype was seen at least ten times. The genes are TRBV7-2 and TRBJ2-1; the D gene is possibly TRBD2 (6 bases). The CDR3 is made up of 14 amino acids. Trimming took 4 bases from V and 9 from J, leaving 16 bases between them. Per germline, CDR1 SGHTA and CDR2 FQGNSA. Here the CDR3 DNA reads TGTGCCAGCAGCTCCGAATGGGACTCTCCTGAGCAGTTCTTC. Translation: CASSSEWDSPEQFF.

This clonotype came up many times. The V gene is TRBV4-3, the J gene TRBJ2-4; perhaps TRBD2 as D (5 bases). The germline CDR1 and CDR2 sequences are LGHNA and YSLEER. With 0 bases removed from V and 0 bases from J, the gap between germline ends came to 9 bases. This CDR3 region has 16 residues. This CDR3 is CASSQEDFGAKNIQYF. The CDR3 coding sequence is TGCGCCAGCAGCCAAGAGGACTTTGGAGCCAAAAACATTCAGTACTTC.

This clonotype was observed many times. The CDR3 loop reads CSALDRASTYEQYF. In DNA, the CDR3 is TGCAGTGCTCTCGACAGGGCGTCGACCTACGAGCAGTACTTC. The V gene is TRBV20-1, the J gene TRBJ2-7, with 7 bases fitting TRBD1. This CDR3 comprises 14 residues. Germline V gives CDR1 DFQATT, CDR2 SNEGSKA (reference sequence). The J segment lost 2 bases and the V segment lost 5 bases, leaving 9 bases of the junction unmatched.

The table lists this clonotype with a few counts. This chain links TRBV5-4 with TRBJ2-3, with 7 nucleotides matching TRBD1. Germline CDR1 is SGHNT and CDR2 is YYREEE (reference sequence). V was pared by 2 bases and J by 4 bases, with 1 base of the junction left unmatched. The CDR3 loop spans 13 amino acids. The CDR3 DNA reads as TGTGCCAGCAGCTTTCAGGGGGCAGATACGCAGTATTTT. Amino acids: CASSFQGADTQYF.

This clonotype was seen repeatedly, ten times or more. This chain links TRBV7-8 with TRBJ1-5; possibly TRBD1 for D (5 bases). Germline-derived CDR1 and CDR2 are SGHVS and FQNEAQ. The CDR3 length is 14 residues. The germline V and J ends were trimmed by 2 bases and 7 bases, with 12 bases remaining between them. The CDR3 loop reads CASSLSRAGQPQHF. Here the CDR3 DNA reads TGTGCCAGCAGCTTATCCAGGGCAGGCCAGCCCCAGCATTTT.

The V gene is TRBV7-2, the J gene TRBJ2-5; 9 bases map to TRBD2. The CDR3 is made up of 14 amino acids. The germline V gene encodes CDR1 SGHTA and CDR2 FQGNSA. The V gene end was trimmed by 5 bases and the J gene end by 2 bases; junction bases not matched to a gene: 3. The CDR3 nucleotides read TGTGCCAGCAGCACCAGCGGGGGGCAAGAGACCCAGTACTTC. Protein sequence: CASSTSGGQETQYF.

CDR3 in amino acids: CASTSSGTSGSLQQFF. The CDR3 DNA reads as TGTGCCAGCACTTCCTCCGGGACTAGCGGGAGTCTTCAGCAGTTCTTC. The chain couples TRBV6-2 or TRBV6-3 to TRBJ2-1; 14 bases are shared with TRBD2. The germline V gene has CDR1 MNHEY and CDR2 SVGEGT. Germline trimming cut 7 bases from V and 11 bases from J; bases unmatched to any gene: 13. CDR3 length: 16 residues.

This clonotype occurred many times. The chain uses TRBV7-2 and TRBJ2-7, with D perhaps matching TRBD1 (6 bases). The CDR3 contains 15 residues. Germline values: CDR1 SGHTA, CDR2 FQGNSA. The ends were cut back, 3 bases at V and 3 bases at J, with 15 bases in the middle. This CDR3 reads CASSLGAGDLYEQYF. Here the CDR3 DNA reads TGTGCCAGCAGCTTGGGGGCGGGTGACCTCTACGAGCAGTACTTC.

This clonotype was observed many times. The chain recombines TRBV7-2 with TRBJ2-1; tentatively, D is TRBD1 (6 bases). Trimming left V 4 bases short and J 7 bases short, with 14 bases between. Germline lookup yields CDR1 SGHTA and CDR2 FQGNSA. This CDR3 comprises 14 residues. The CDR3 DNA reads TGTGCCAGCAGCTCCAGGGGACCCCAAAATGAGCAGTTCTTC. Its protein product is CASSSRGPQNEQFF. Full variable domain (missing parts from reference TRBV7-2 and TRBJ2-1): GAGVSQSPSNKVTEKGKDVELRCDPISGHTALYWYRQSLGQGLEFLIYFQGNSAPDKSGLPSDRFSAERTGGSVSTLTIQRTQQEDSAVYLCASSSRGPQNEQFFGPGTRLTVL.

This clonotype was found a few times. This sequence may be a read error, since a much larger clone differs from it by one base. The chain is built from TRBV20-1 and TRBJ1-2; D unclear. The CDR3 is made up of 11 amino acids. Germline assignment: CDR1 DFQATT and CDR2 SNEGSKA (reference sequence). The CDR3 sequence: CSAPVPYGHTF. The CDR3, as DNA: TGCAGTGCCCCAGTTCCCTATGGCCACACCTTC.

This clonotype showed up many times. This chain uses TRBV4-3 with TRBJ2-3, with D unresolved. The CDR3 is 14 amino acids. Trimming took off 4 bases at V and 4 bases at J, with 12 bases between the two ends. Germline V gene lookup returns CDR1 LGHNA and CDR2 YSLEER. In DNA, the CDR3 is TGCGCCAGCAGCCCGCTCGCGGCTTCAGATACGCAGTATTTT. It yields the protein CASSPLAASDTQYF.

This clonotype was counted many times. The chain recombines TRBV3-1 with TRBJ2-2; D is unclear. The germline gives CDR1 LGHDT, CDR2 YNNKEL (reference sequence). Deletions cut 1 base from V and 6 bases from J, with 6 bases between. The CDR3 consists of 13 residues. This chain's CDR3 is CASSQGSSGELFF. In DNA form, the CDR3 reads TGTGCCAGCAGCCAAGGGTCGTCCGGGGAGCTGTTTTTT.

V and J are TRBV5-6 and TRBJ2-5, with D possibly TRBD1 on 5 matching bases. This CDR3 is 14 amino acids long. Trimming stripped 0 bases from V and 3 bases from J, with 9 bases between. Per the germline V gene, CDR1 is SGHDT and CDR2 is YYEEEE. CDR3 protein: CASSLGLGEETQYF. The CDR3 DNA sequence: TGTGCCAGCAGCTTGGGATTAGGGGAAGAGACCCAGTACTTC. Based on the CDR3 plus reference TRBV5-6 and TRBJ2-5, the full variable domain is DAGVTQSPTHLIKTRGQQVTLRCSPKSGHDTVSWYQQALGQGPQFIFQYYEEEERQRGNFPDRFSGHQFPNYSSELNVNALLLGDSALYLCASSLGLGEETQYFGPGTRLLVL.